This TCR beta chain was obtained from a study of OX40 agonist ivuxolimab in advanced cancers. Across the study: Ivuxolimab doses were 0.01, 0.1, 0.3, 1.5, 3 or 10 mg/kg every 2 weeks. Three patients had partial responses: one hepatocellular carcinoma, two cutaneous melanoma. Study-level points and caveats: Within 6 weeks, CD4+ and CD8+ blood T cells expanded clonally at 0.1 to 3.0 mg/kg. The study found that CD8+ T cells averaged more expanded clones than CD4+.

A few counts support this clone. What it binds is not known. Generated by immunoSEQ multiplex PCR, the TCRdb table keeps only in-frame clones and is missing some. The table has about 15,000 clones, around 80% seen once. The CDR3 runs to 13 residues. CDR1 MNHEY and CDR2 SMNVEV come from the germline V gene (reference sequence). V dropped 2 bases and J dropped 10; count of bases not matched to a gene: 3. The chain is built from TRBV27 and TRBJ1-4, with TRBD1 matching 8 bases. Sequenced material: CD4+ or CD8+ T cells sorted from blood, taken in a trial of the OX40 agonist ivuxolimab. The clonotype comes from an adult with an advanced solid tumor such as melanoma, head and neck, liver or kidney cancer. The CDR3 is CASSLPGQGKLFF. CDR3 sequence (DNA): TGTGCCAGCAGTTTACCCGGACAGGGAAAACTGTTTTTT.